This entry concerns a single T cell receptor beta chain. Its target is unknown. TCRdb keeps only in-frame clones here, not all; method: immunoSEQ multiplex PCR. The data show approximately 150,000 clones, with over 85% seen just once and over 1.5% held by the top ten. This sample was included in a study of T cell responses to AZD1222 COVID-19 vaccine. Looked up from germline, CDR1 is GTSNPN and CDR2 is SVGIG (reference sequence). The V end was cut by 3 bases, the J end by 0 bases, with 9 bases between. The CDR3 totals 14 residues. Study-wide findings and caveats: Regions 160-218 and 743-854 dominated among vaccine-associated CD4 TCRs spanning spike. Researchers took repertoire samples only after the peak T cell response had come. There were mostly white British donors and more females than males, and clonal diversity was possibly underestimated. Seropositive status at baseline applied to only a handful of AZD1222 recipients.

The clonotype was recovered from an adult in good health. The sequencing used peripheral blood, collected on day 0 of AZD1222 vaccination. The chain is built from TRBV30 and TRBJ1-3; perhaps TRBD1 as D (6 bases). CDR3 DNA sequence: TGTGCCTGGAGGACAGGCCGCTCTGGAAACACCATATATTTT. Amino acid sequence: CAWRTGRSGNTIYF.